A single T cell receptor (beta chain) is shown here with its context. Its antigen is still unknown. Random hexamers primed reverse transcription of about 0.45 to 1 ug RNA. Amplification of TCR beta CDR3 by immunoSEQ multiplex PCR spanned 54 Vbeta and 13 Jbeta. MiXCR, run by TCRdb on the immunoSEQ multiplex PCR reads, gives a single entry per CDR3 protein. The repertoire holds roughly 200,000 distinct CDR3 sequences, with roughly 96% as singletons. The sample originates from a study of CD8 T cells in Susac syndrome. Trimming cost V 7 bases and J 0 bases, with 11 bases left between them. The V gene's germline CDR1 is LNHDA and CDR2 SQIVND (reference sequence). CDR3 length: 14 amino acids. Healthy donors, matched for age and sex, constituted the control group. Study results and limitations: The number of individuals included in the study's TCR sequencing and HLA analysis was acknowledged as relatively small.

Sequenced material: CD4+ T cells from PBMCs. The chain joins TRBV19 to TRBJ2-3; perhaps TRBD2 as D (6 bases). The source of this sequence is a human donor in good health. Here the CDR3 reads CASKGGVSTDTQYF. As DNA, the CDR3 is TGTGCCAGTAAAGGCGGGGTGAGCACAGATACGCAGTATTTT.